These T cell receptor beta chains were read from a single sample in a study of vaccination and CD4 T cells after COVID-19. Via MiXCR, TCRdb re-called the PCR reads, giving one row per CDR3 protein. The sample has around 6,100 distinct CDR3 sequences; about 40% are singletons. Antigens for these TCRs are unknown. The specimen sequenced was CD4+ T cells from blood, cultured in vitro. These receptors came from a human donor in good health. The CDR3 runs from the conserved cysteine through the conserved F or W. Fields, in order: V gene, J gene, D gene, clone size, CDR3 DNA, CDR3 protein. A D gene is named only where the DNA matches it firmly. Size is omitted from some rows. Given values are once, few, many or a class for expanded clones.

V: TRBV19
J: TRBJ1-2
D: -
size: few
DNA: TGTGCCGCTTCGGCGGGTGACTATGGCTACACCTTC
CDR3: CAASAGDYGYTF

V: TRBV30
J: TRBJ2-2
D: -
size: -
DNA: TGTGCCTGGAGTTTGGGGGCTTTCCACACCGGGGAGCTGTTTTTT
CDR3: CAWSLGAFHTGELFF

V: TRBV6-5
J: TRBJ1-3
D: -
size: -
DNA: TGTGCCAGCAGTTACCCCGGGTCAAGTGGAAACACCATATATTTT
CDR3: CASSYPGSSGNTIYF

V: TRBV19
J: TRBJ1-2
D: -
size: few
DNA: TGTGCCAGTAGCCCGGGACCCGCGGGGAGTAGTGGCTACACCTTC
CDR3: CASSPGPAGSSGYTF

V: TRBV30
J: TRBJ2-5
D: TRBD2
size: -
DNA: TGTGCCTGGACGACCGGGGGGGGAGAGACCCAGTACTTC
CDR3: CAWTTGGGETQYF

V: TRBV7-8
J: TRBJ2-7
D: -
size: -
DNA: TGTGCCAGCAGCTTAATGGGGACGGAAATGTCCTACGAGCAGTACTTC
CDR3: CASSLMGTEMSYEQYF

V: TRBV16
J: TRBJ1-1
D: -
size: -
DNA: TGTGCCAGCAGCCGAGGGGGGCCCGGGGACACTGAAGCTTTCTTT
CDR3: CASSRGGPGDTEAFF

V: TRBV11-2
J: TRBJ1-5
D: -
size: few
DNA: TGTGCCAGCAGCTTTAACAGGGATCAGCCCCAGCATTTT
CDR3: CASSFNRDQPQHF

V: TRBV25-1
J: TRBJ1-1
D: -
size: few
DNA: TGTGCCAGCAGTGAATCCCTCCTCAGGGACACTGAAGCTTTCTTT
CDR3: CASSESLLRDTEAFF

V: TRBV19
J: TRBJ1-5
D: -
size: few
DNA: TGTGCCAGTAGTTCTTCGGGTCAGCCCCAGCATTTT
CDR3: CASSSSGQPQHF

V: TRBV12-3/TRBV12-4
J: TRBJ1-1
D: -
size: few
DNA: TGTGCCAGCAGTTTGTGGGGGAGCACTGAAGCTTTCTTT
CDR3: CASSLWGSTEAFF

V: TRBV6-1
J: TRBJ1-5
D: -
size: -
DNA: TGTGCCAGCGTTCGGCAATATAGCAATCAGCCCCAGCATTTT
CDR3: CASVRQYSNQPQHF

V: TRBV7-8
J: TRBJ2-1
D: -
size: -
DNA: TGTGCCAGTGGTTGGGGGACAACGGGCAATGAGCAGTTCTTC
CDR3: CASGWGTTGNEQFF

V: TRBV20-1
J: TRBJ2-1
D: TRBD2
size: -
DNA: TGCAGTGCGGGACTAGCGGGAAACAATGAGCAGTTCTTC
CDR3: CSAGLAGNNEQFF

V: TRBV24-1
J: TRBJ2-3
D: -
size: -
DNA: TGTGCCACCAGTGAAGCGGGACAGAACACAGATACGCAGTATTTT
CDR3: CATSEAGQNTDTQYF

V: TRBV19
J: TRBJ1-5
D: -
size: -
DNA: TGTGCCAGTCTCACAGGGAATAGCAATCAGCCCCAGCATTTT
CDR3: CASLTGNSNQPQHF

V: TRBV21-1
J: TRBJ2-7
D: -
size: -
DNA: TGTGCCAGCAGGACCGGGGGGAGCTCCTACGAGCAGTACTTC
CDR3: CASRTGGSSYEQYF

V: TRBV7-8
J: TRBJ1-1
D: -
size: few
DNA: TGTGCCAGCAGCTTAGTGGTCAGGGAGGGTAGTGAAGCTTTCTTT
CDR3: CASSLVVREGSEAFF

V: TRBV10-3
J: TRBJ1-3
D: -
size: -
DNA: TGTGCCATCGCGGGCAGTGAGATCTCTGGAAACACCATATATTTT
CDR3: CAIAGSEISGNTIYF

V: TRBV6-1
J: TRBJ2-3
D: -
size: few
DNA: TGTGCCAGCAGTGATGTTCGGGCAGATACGCAGTATTTT
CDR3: CASSDVRADTQYF

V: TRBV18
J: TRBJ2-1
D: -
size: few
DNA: TGTGCCAGCTCACCGTCCCTCGAGGGGCAGTTCTTC
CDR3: CASSPSLEGQFF

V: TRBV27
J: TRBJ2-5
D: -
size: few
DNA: TGTGCCAGCAGTTTATGGGGGGTGGGGGAGACCCAGTACTTC
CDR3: CASSLWGVGETQYF

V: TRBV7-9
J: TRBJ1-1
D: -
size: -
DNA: TGTGCCAGCAGCTTAGACAAGCTATCAGGCAGGCCTCGATTAGGAGCTTTCTTT
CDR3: CASSLDKLSGRPRLGAFF

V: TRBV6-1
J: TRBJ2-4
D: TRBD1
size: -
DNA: TGTGCCAGCGGGACAGGGGACATTCAGTACTTC
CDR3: CASGTGDIQYF

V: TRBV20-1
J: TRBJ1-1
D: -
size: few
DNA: TGCAGTGCTCAGAACACTGAAGCTTTCTTT
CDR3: CSAQNTEAFF

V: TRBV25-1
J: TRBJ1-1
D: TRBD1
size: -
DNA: TGTGCCAGCAGACTCGGACAGGACACTGAAGCTTTCTTT
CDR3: CASRLGQDTEAFF

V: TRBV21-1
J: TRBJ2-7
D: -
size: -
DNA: TGTGCCAGCAGCAAAGTTGTGGGAACCGGCTACGAGCAGTACTTC
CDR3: CASSKVVGTGYEQYF

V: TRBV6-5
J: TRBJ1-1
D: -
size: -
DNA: TGTGCCAGCAGTTATCCGGGCACTGGGAACACTGAAGCTTTCTTT
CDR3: CASSYPGTGNTEAFF

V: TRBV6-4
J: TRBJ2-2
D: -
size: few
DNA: TGTGCCAGCAGTGCAGGGAACACCGGGGAGCTGTTTTTT
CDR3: CASSAGNTGELFF

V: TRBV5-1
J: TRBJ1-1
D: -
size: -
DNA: TGCGCCAGCAGCCGTCATAGGGAAAGCACTGAAGCTTTCTTT
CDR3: CASSRHRESTEAFF

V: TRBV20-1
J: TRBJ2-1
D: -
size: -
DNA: TGCAGTGCTAGAGATCGTGACCGCCTGTACAATGAGCAGTTCTTC
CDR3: CSARDRDRLYNEQFF

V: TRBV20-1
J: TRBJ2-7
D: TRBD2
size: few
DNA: TGCAGTGCCGTGGGGGGGGTCCGCGACGAGCAGTACTTC
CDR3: CSAVGGVRDEQYF

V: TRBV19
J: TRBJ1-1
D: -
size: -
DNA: TGTGCCAGCCGAGACCGACCGAACACTGAAGCTTTCTTT
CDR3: CASRDRPNTEAFF

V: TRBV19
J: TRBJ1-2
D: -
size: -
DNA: TGTGCCAGTAGTTTCTCGGCCCTCCCTTTCTATGGCTACACCTTC
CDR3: CASSFSALPFYGYTF

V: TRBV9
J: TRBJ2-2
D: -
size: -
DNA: TGTGCCAGCAGCTTAGGGATGGGGTACACCGGGGAGCTGTTTTTT
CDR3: CASSLGMGYTGELFF

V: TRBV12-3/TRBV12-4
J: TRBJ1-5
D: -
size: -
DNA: TGTGCCAGCAGTCGGGGAACCGGTCAGCCCCAGCATTTT
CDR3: CASSRGTGQPQHF

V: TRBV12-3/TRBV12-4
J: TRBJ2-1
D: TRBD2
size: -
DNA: TGTGCCAGCAGTTTCCTAGCGGGGGGGCCTTATGAGCAGTTCTTC
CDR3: CASSFLAGGPYEQFF

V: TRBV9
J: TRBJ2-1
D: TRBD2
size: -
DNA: TGTGCCAGCAGCCCTCAAAGCGGGGGGCTATACAATGAGCAGTTCTTC
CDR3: CASSPQSGGLYNEQFF

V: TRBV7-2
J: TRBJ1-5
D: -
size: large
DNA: TGTGCCAGCCCCGGAAGGGGGGAGTATGATCAGCCCCAGCATTTT
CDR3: CASPGRGEYDQPQHF

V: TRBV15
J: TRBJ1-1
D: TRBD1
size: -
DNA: TGTGCCACCAGCAGGGGACAGGGATTAGCTTTCTTT
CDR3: CATSRGQGLAFF

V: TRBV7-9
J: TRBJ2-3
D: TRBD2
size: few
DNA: TGTGCCAGCAGTTACGGGGGGGCGAGGACAGATACGCAGTATTTT
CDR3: CASSYGGARTDTQYF

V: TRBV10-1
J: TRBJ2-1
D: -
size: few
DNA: TGCGCCAGCAGTGATACGGGCGTGGTGTACAATGAGCAGTTCTTC
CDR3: CASSDTGVVYNEQFF

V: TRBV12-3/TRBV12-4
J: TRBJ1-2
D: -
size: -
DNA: TGTGCCAGCAGTTGGAAGTTAAGCTATGGCTACACCTTC
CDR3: CASSWKLSYGYTF

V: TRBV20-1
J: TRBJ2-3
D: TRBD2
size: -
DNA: TGCAGTGCTAGAGAGCGGGGGGGAGCGGGAGATACGCAGTATTTT
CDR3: CSARERGGAGDTQYF

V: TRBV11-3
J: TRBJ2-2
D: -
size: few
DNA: TGTGCCAGCAGCTCGGGTCCGGGACTCCCTGGGGACGGGGAGCTGTTTTTT
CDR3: CASSSGPGLPGDGELFF

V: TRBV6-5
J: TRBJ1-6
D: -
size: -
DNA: TGTGCCAGCAGTTTTGACGGGGTAGATGCACCCCTCCACTTT
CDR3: CASSFDGVDAPLHF